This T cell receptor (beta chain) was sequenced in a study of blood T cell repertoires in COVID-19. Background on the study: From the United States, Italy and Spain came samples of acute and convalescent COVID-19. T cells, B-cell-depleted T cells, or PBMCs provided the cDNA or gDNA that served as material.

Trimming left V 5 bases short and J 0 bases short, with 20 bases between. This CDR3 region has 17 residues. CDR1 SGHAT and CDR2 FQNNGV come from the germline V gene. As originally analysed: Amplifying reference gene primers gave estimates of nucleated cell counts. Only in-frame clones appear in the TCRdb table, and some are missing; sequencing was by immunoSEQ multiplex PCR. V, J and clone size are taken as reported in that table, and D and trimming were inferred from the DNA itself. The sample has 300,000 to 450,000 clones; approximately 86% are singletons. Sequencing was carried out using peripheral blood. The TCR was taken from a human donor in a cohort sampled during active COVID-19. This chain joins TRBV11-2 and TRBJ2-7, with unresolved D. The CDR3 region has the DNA TGTGCCAGCAGCCTGGCCCCTCCAGGCTACAACTCCTACGAGCAGTACTTC. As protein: CASSLAPPGYNSYEQYF. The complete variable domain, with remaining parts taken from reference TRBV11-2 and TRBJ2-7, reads EAGVAQSPRYKIIEKRQSVAFWCNPISGHATLYWYQQILGQGPKLLIQFQNNGVVDDSQLPKDRFSAERLKGVDSTLKIQPAKLEDSAVYLCASSLAPPGYNSYEQYFGPGTRLTVT.